The clone carrying this T cell receptor (beta chain) was seen only a few times. These data come from a study of blood T cell repertoires in COVID-19. The wider study: Sites across the United States, Italy and Spain contributed samples from acute and convalescent COVID-19.

Study processing details: Nucleated cell number was recorded as an estimate derived from reference gene primer amplification. The data were produced by immunoSEQ multiplex PCR, yet TCRdb's version contains in-frame clones alone and is incomplete. V, J and clone size reflect that table, while D and trimming were determined from the DNA. The profile shows 150,000 to 200,000 clones, about 80% of them singletons. Germline V gene data show CDR1 as KGHSH and CDR2 as LQKENI. CDR3 length equals 14 residues. V trimming: 4 bases; J trimming: 3 bases; junction bases outside the gene matches: 2. This rearrangement joins TRBV18 to TRBJ2-3, with 9 nucleotides matching TRBD2. The specimen was peripheral blood. This TCR derives from a woman in her 70s with acute or convalescent COVID-19. The CDR3 here is CASSQTSGTDTQYF. The CDR3 nucleotides read TGTGCCAGCTCACAGACTAGCGGTACAGATACGCAGTATTTT.